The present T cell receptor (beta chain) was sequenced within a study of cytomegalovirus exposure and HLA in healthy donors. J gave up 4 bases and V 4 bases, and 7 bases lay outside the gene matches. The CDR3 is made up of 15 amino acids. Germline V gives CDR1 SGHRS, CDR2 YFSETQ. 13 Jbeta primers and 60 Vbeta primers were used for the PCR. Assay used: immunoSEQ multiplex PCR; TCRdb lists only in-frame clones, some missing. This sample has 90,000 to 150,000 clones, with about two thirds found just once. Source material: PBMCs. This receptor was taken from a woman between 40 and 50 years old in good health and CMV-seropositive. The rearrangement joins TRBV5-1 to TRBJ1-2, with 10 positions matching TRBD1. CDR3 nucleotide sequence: TGCGCCAGCAGCGCCGGGACAGGGGTTTCCTATGGCTACACCTTC. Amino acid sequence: CASSAGTGVSYGYTF.